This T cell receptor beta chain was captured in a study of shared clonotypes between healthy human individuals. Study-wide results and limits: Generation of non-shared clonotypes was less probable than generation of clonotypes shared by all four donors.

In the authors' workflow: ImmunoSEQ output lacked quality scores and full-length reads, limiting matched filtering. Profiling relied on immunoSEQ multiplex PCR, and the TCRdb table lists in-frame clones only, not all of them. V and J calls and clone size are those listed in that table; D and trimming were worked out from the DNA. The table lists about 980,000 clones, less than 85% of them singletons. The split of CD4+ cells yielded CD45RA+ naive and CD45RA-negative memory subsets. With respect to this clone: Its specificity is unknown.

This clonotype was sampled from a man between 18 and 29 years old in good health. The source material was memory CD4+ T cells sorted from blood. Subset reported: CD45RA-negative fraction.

The CDR3 spells CAISEPKLAGGGTDTQYF. CDR3 DNA: TGTGCCATCAGTGAGCCAAAACTAGCGGGAGGTGGGACAGATACGCAGTATTTT. The gene calls are TRBV10-3 and TRBJ2-3; 12 bases match TRBD2. V dropped 2 bases and J dropped 3; count of bases not matched to a gene: 9. The germline V gene has CDR1 ENHRY and CDR2 SYGVKD. CDR3 length equals 18 residues.